The sequence of this TCR beta chain was determined in a study of cytomegalovirus exposure and HLA in healthy donors. Study overall: A data release that came early held approximately 85 million unique TCRs from HLA-typed donors. The study, taken as a whole, reports: Most of the TCR beta V segments (in an earlier analysis) were productive either about 87% or about 30% of the time. Follow-up analysis later connected one missense variant in DCLRE1C with trimming of TCR beta V- and J-genes. The study listed some 160 cytomegalovirus-associated TCR beta chains.

In regard to this clone: Its antigen remains unknown.

PCR used 60 Vbeta primers and 13 Jbeta primers. Method: immunoSEQ multiplex PCR; TCRdb's copy keeps in-frame clones and lacks some. The sample's table shows approximately 140,000 clones. Per the germline V gene, CDR1 is MNHEY and CDR2 is SVGAGI. The ends were cut back, 5 bases at V and 1 base at J, with 10 bases in the middle. The CDR3 consists of 14 residues. Sequences were obtained from PBMCs. V usage is TRBV6-5 and J usage is TRBJ2-3; D may be TRBD1 (6 bases). The clonotype was recovered from a woman in her forties in good health and CMV-seronegative. CDR3 region: CASSRGWGTDTQYF. For the CDR3, the DNA is TGTGCCAGCAGTAGGGGGTGGGGCACAGATACGCAGTATTTT.